The 26 T cell receptor beta chains given below trace back to one sample, sequenced in a study of regulatory T cells in long-lasting Graves disease. Time point indicated: newly diagnosed GD, antithyroid drugs for less than 3 months. Scientists built the TCR library using RNA that was extracted from PBMCs. Arm-PCR with iRepertoire HTBI primers amplified the CDR3 regions for these TCR beta libraries. Using its own MiXCR run on the multiplex PCR reads, TCRdb lists one record per CDR3 protein. This table holds under 800,000 distinct CDR3 sequences, around 15% found once. These data were likewise used in another study, on T cells in Graves' hyperthyroidism and ophthalmopathy.

The source was peripheral blood mononuclear cells (PBMCs), collected at new diagnosis, from a patient treated with antithyroid drugs. All receptors come from a woman in her thirties with Graves disease.

This clonotype was seen at least ten times. This rearrangement joins TRBV12-3 or TRBV12-4 to TRBJ2-7; no definite D call. The CDR3 sequence is 16 residues long. The ends were cut back, 0 bases at V and 2 bases at J, with 14 bases in the middle. The CDR3 coding sequence is TGTGCCAGCAGTTTAGCGTACGGAGATCTACCCTACGAGCAGTACTTC. Protein: CASSLAYGDLPYEQYF.

The sample holds many counts of this clonotype. V gene TRBV2 combines with J gene TRBJ1-5; D may be TRBD1 (6 bases). Trimming removed 10 bases from V and 5 bases from J, with 12 bases in between. The CDR3 totals 12 residues. The germline gives CDR1 SNHLY, CDR2 FYNNEI. The CDR3 is CAIRGGDQPQHF. The CDR3 region has the DNA TGTGCCATAAGGGGGGGTGATCAGCCCCAGCATTTT. The entire variable domain, with the rest obtained from reference TRBV2 and TRBJ1-5, is as follows: EPEVTQTPSHQVTQMGQEVILRCVPISNHLYFYWYRQILGQKVEFLVSFYNNEISEKSEIFDDQFSVERPDGSNFTLKIRSTKLEDSAMYFCAIRGGDQPQHFGDGTRLSIL.

The J gene is TRBJ1-4, the V gene TRBV3-1, with D possibly being TRBD1 (5 bases). The CDR3 length is 13 residues. V lost 4 bases to trimming and J lost 11 bases, with 14 bases between them. Per germline, CDR1 LGHDT and CDR2 YNNKEL (reference sequence). This chain's CDR3 is CASSPQTDSKLFF. The CDR3 nucleotides are TGTGCCAGCAGCCCCCAAACCGACAGTAAACTGTTTTTT.

This clonotype was observed at least ten times. The rearrangement links TRBV28 to TRBJ1-1; possible D gene TRBD1, 5 bases. V shed 3 bases and J shed 4 bases, with 15 bases lying between them. The CDR3 is 15 amino acids. Germline V gives CDR1 MDHEN, CDR2 SYDVKM. CDR3 nucleotide sequence: TGTGCCAGCAGTTTGGAGGGGCTAGAGGGCACTGAAGCTTTCTTT. Protein sequence: CASSLEGLEGTEAFF. The entire variable domain, with the rest obtained from reference TRBV28 and TRBJ1-1, is as follows: DVKVTQSSRYLVKRTGEKVFLECVQDMDHENMFWYRQDPGLGLRLIYFSYDVKMKEKGDIPEGYSVSREKKERFSLILESASTNQTSMYLCASSLEGLEGTEAFFGQGTRLTVV.

This clonotype was picked up many times. This sequence joins TRBV14 and TRBJ2-5; 9 bases map to TRBD2. The CDR3 is 16 residues long. Germline V gene sequence: CDR1 SGHDN, CDR2 FVKESK. Trimming took 3 bases from V and 4 from J; bases not matched to a gene: 9. The CDR3 DNA sequence: TGTGCCAGCAGCCAGGGGACTAGCTGGATGGCAGAGACCCAGTACTTC. It codes for CASSQGTSWMAETQYF.

The chain links TRBV29-1 to TRBJ2-1; D remains unclear. V was trimmed by 1 base and J by 7 bases, leaving 11 bases between them. The germline V gene has CDR1 SQVTM and CDR2 ANQGSEA. The CDR3 length is 13 residues. In DNA, the CDR3 is TGCAGCGTTGAAGTCTCGTCCCGAAATGAGCAGTTCTTC. Protein sequence: CSVEVSSRNEQFF.

This clonotype was detected ten times or more. The chain has TRBV12-3 or TRBV12-4 and TRBJ2-5; no definite D call. Deletions cut 5 bases from V and 5 bases from J, with 9 bases between. The CDR3 runs to 12 residues. CDR3 amino acids: CASSQYTETQYF. The CDR3, as DNA: TGTGCCAGCAGTCAGTACACGGAGACCCAGTACTTC.

This clonotype has at least ten counts. This sequence joins TRBV3-1 and TRBJ2-7; D could derive from TRBD1 or TRBD2 (5 bases each). CDR1 is LGHDT, CDR2 YNNKEL, per germline (reference sequence). The CDR3 consists of 16 residues. V lost 1 base and J lost 0, with 13 bases in between. The CDR3 loop reads CASSQGGFGRSYEQYF. CDR3 in DNA: TGTGCCAGCAGCCAAGGGGGGTTTGGACGCTCCTACGAGCAGTACTTC.

This chain links TRBV28 with TRBJ2-6; D is unclear. Germline lookup yields CDR1 MDHEN and CDR2 SYDVKM. CDR3 length: 13 residues. Trimming removed 10 bases from V and 2 bases from J, with 9 bases in between. CDR3 nucleotide sequence: TGTGCCACGTATAGGCCTGGGGCCAACGTCCTGACTTTC. This gives the protein CATYRPGANVLTF.

This clonotype was recorded many times. The chain combines TRBV10-1 with TRBJ2-1; D may be TRBD2 (6 bases). The germline V gene has CDR1 WNHNN and CDR2 SYGVQD (reference sequence). V lost 6 bases and J 5 bases, leaving 11 bases between the germline ends. There are 13 residues in the CDR3. The CDR3 is CASSRDFHNEQFF. In DNA, the CDR3 is TGCGCCAGCAGCCGGGACTTTCACAATGAGCAGTTCTTC.

The V and J genes are TRBV4-2 and TRBJ2-7; D may be TRBD1 (5 bases). The germline V gene has CDR1 LGHNA and CDR2 YNFKEQ. The CDR3 is 14 amino acids. The V and J ends lost 0 bases and 7 bases respectively, with 13 bases between them. The CDR3 region has the DNA TGTGCCAGCAGCCAAGAATCTAGGGGCAGGGAGCAGTACTTC. Amino acid sequence: CASSQESRGREQYF.

This clonotype showed up many times. The J gene is TRBJ2-2, the V gene TRBV27; a possible D gene is TRBD1 (5 bases). Germline lookup yields CDR1 MNHEY and CDR2 SMNVEV (reference sequence). CDR3 length: 13 amino acids. V was shortened by 10 bases and J by 5 bases, with 14 bases between the two germline ends. This CDR3 is CATKGIRTGELFF. DNA for the CDR3: TGTGCCACCAAGGGGATTCGGACCGGGGAGCTGTTTTTT.

V usage is TRBV18 and J usage is TRBJ1-4; 7 bases are a match to TRBD1. This CDR3 is 14 amino acids long. CDR1 is KGHSH and CDR2 is LQKENI in the germline V gene. V was clipped by 6 bases and J by 7 bases; unmatched bases: 8. CDR3 in amino acids: CASSRGGAREKLFF. The CDR3 coding sequence is TGTGCCAGCTCGCGAGGGGGCGCGCGTGAAAAACTGTTTTTT.

There are a few counts of this clonotype. V and J are TRBV20-1 and TRBJ2-3; TRBD2 aligns across 8 bases. Germline V gives CDR1 DFQATT, CDR2 SNEGSKA (reference sequence). This CDR3 comprises 14 residues. V lost 1 base to trimming and J lost 4 bases; unmatched junction nucleotides: 4. For the CDR3, the DNA is TGCAGTGCTAGAGTAGCGGGGCGACCAGATACGCAGTATTTT. Its translation: CSARVAGRPDTQYF.

The chain links TRBV5-6 to TRBJ2-5; D possibly uses TRBD1 or TRBD2 (6 bases each). CDR1 is SGHDT, CDR2 YYEEEE, per germline. The length of the CDR3 is 15 residues. The V end was cut by 2 bases, the J end by 2 bases, with 13 bases between. This CDR3 reads CASSFGGRLQETQYF. In nucleotides, the CDR3 is TGTGCCAGCAGCTTCGGGGGCAGGCTGCAAGAGACCCAGTACTTC.

This clonotype was seen a few times. V is TRBV15 and J is TRBJ2-1; no clear D. Germline V lookup: CDR1 LNHNV, CDR2 YYDKDF (reference sequence). Trimming cost V 8 bases and J 2 bases, with 13 bases left between them. The CDR3 has 14 residues. CDR3 amino acids: CATLGRETYNEQFF. The CDR3 nucleotides read TGTGCCACCTTAGGTCGAGAGACCTACAATGAGCAGTTCTTC. Full variable domain (rest looked up from reference TRBV15 and TRBJ2-1): DAMVIQNPRYQVTQFGKPVTLSCSQTLNHNVMYWYQQKSSQAPKLLFHYYDKDFNNEADTPDNFQSRRPNTSFCFLDIRSPGLGDTAMYLCATLGRETYNEQFFGPGTRLTVL.

This clonotype has ten or more counts. The rearrangement uses TRBV7-9 and TRBJ1-5; D call uncertain. V was shortened by 3 bases and J by 3 bases, with 9 bases between the two germline ends. This CDR3 contains 14 residues. CDR1 SEHNR and CDR2 FQNEAQ come from the germline V gene (reference sequence). CDR3 bases: TGTGCCAGCAGCTTGCAAGGGAACAATCAGCCCCAGCATTTT. Amino acid sequence: CASSLQGNNQPQHF.

This clonotype was detected once. The chain recombines TRBV6-5 with TRBJ1-4; D is ambiguous. Trimming took 4 bases from V and 0 from J, leaving 9 bases between them. The CDR3 is made up of 15 amino acids. Germline CDR1 reads MNHEY; CDR2 reads SVGAGI. CDR3 nucleotide sequence: TGTGCCAGCAGTTTCCGACCTGCAACTAATGAAAAACTGTTTTTT. Protein sequence: CASSFRPATNEKLFF.

CDR3 amino acids: CASSSGLAGSNTGELFF. As DNA, the CDR3 is TGTGCCAGCAGCTCGGGGTTAGCGGGATCCAACACCGGGGAGCTGTTTTTT. V and J are TRBV5-4 and TRBJ2-2, with 8 bases that match TRBD2. The CDR3 length is 17 residues. Per the germline V gene, CDR1 is SGHNT and CDR2 is YYREEE (reference sequence). The V segment lost 3 bases and the J segment 2 bases; nucleotides outside the gene matches: 9. Using reference TRBV5-4 and TRBJ2-2 for the parts outside the CDR3, the full variable domain is ETGVTQSPTHLIKTRGQQVTLRCSSQSGHNTVSWYQQALGQGPQFIFQYYREEENGRGNFPPRFSGLQFPNYSSELNVNALELDDSALYLCASSSGLAGSNTGELFFGEGSRLTVL.

This clonotype has only a few counts. A read error may be the cause here, since a much bigger clone is one base away. In DNA, the CDR3 is TGTGCCAGCAGTGAGACTTTGAACACTGAAGCTTTCTTT. It yields the protein CASSETLNTEAFF. The chain has TRBV6-1 and TRBJ1-1; D is unresolved. Germline V gene sequence: CDR1 MNHNS, CDR2 SASEGT. Trimming pared 3 bases from V and 0 bases from J, leaving 5 bases between. This CDR3 spans 13 amino acids.

This clonotype came up many times. This rearrangement joins TRBV3-1 to TRBJ1-2, with D perhaps matching TRBD1 (5 bases). The CDR3 totals 14 residues. The germline V gene has CDR1 LGHDT and CDR2 YNNKEL (reference sequence). Trimming took off 0 bases at V and 5 bases at J, with 10 bases between the two ends. CDR3 residues: CASSQDRQGYGYTF. CDR3 bases: TGTGCCAGCAGCCAAGATCGGCAGGGTTATGGCTACACCTTC.

The V and J genes are TRBV28 and TRBJ2-3; TRBD2 might be the D (5 bases). This CDR3 is built from 16 residues. V lost 2 bases and J 7 bases, leaving 19 bases between the germline ends. Germline V CDR1 and CDR2: MDHEN, SYDVKM. The DNA of the CDR3 is TGTGCCAGCAGTTTAGGAGGAGCTACAGTCTATAATACGCAGTATTTT. This codes for CASSLGGATVYNTQYF.

This clonotype occurred many times. The chain joins TRBV7-9 to TRBJ2-5; 7 bases map to TRBD2. The V gene's germline CDR1 is SEHNR and CDR2 FQNEAQ (reference sequence). The trim removed 5 bases at V and 1 base at J, leaving 7 bases unmatched. The CDR3 extends over 15 amino acids. CDR3 residues: CASSAGDYLQETQYF. DNA for the CDR3: TGTGCCAGCAGCGCTGGGGACTACCTCCAAGAGACCCAGTACTTC.

This clonotype was detected once. This CDR3 reads CASSDPALPEQYF. CDR3 DNA: TGTGCCAGCAGTGACCCCGCGCTCCCCGAGCAGTACTTC. The chain uses TRBV7-8 and TRBJ2-7; D gene unclear. Per germline, CDR1 SGHVS and CDR2 FQNEAQ. Trimming pared 6 bases from V and 6 bases from J, leaving 15 bases between. The CDR3 spans 13 residues. Full variable domain (outside the CDR3, taken from reference TRBV7-8 and TRBJ2-7): GAGVSQSPRYKVAKRGQDVALRCDPISGHVSLFWYQQALGQGPEFLTYFQNEAQLDKSGLPSDRFFAERPEGSVSTLKIQRTQQEDSAVYLCASSDPALPEQYFGPGTRLTVT.

This clonotype appeared many times. This chain connects TRBV28 to TRBJ2-7; TRBD1 matches at 11 bases. The germline CDR1 and CDR2 sequences are MDHEN and SYDVKM. The CDR3 runs to 15 residues. Trimming cost V 2 bases and J 7 bases; bases outside gene matches: 7. CDR3 in amino acids: CASSLIGQGAGEQYF. CDR3 DNA: TGTGCCAGCAGTTTAATCGGACAGGGGGCGGGTGAGCAGTACTTC.

This clonotype was detected only a few times. CDR3 protein: CASSDEGSGYGYTF. CDR3 in DNA: TGTGCCAGCAGTGACGAGGGATCGGGCTATGGCTACACCTTC. The rearrangement uses TRBV28 and TRBJ1-2; no reliable D call. The germline CDR1 and CDR2 sequences are MDHEN and SYDVKM. Trimming shortened V by 5 bases and J by 4 bases, and 14 bases separated the two germline ends. This CDR3 is 14 amino acids long.